This TCR beta chain was recovered during a study of T-cell memory formation after mild COVID-19. V shed 7 bases and J 8 bases; nucleotides not matched to a gene: 7. Germline-derived CDR1 and CDR2 are SQVTM and ANQGSEA. The CDR3 is 12 amino acids. TCRdb reanalysed the 5' RACE reads using MiXCR and keeps one entry per CDR3 protein. Among about 140,000 distinct CDR3 sequences, over 15% were seen once, and the ten largest hold around 2.4%. Study results and caveats: For contracting clones, CD4+ ones sat mainly in CM and EM, CD8+ in EMRA.

With regard to this clonotype: Its cognate antigen is unknown.

This receptor was obtained from an adult woman who had mild COVID-19 (a few samples of this study predate the infection). Cell type and time point are not known. Sequenced: PBMCs or a T cell subset sorted from them (not recorded which). The J gene is TRBJ1-2, the V gene TRBV29-1; 10 bases map to TRBD1. CDR3 protein: CSGRDRGQGYTF. The CDR3 DNA follows: TGCAGCGGGAGAGACAGGGGGCAAGGCTACACCTTC.